This T cell receptor (beta chain) was obtained from a study of CD8 T cells in Susac syndrome (dated by TCRdb to about 2019). Turning to the overall study: Repertoire sequencing was used to test whether CD8+ T cell activation and differentiation in Susac syndrome was antigen driven. Broader findings and caveats from the paper: The number of individuals in the TCR sequencing and HLA analysis was acknowledged as relatively small.

Peripheral blood CD8+ and CD4+ T cells from healthy donors, Susac syndrome patients and multiple sclerosis patients were profiled by high-throughput TCR beta sequencing. Treatment-naive patients with stable or active relapsing-remitting disease fulfilling revised McDonald criteria were used as multiple sclerosis controls. CD8+ TEMRA cells were enriched by FACS, while bulk CD8+ and CD4+ T cells were purified by magnetic negative isolation. Blood was collected in EDTA tubes and processed within 24 hours, with PBMCs isolated through density gradient centrifugation. PBMCs intended for TCR sequencing were cryopreserved in liquid nitrogen and thawed later in a water bath at 37 degrees C. Purity of sorted or isolated CD4+, CD8+ and CD8+ TEMRA cells was at least 90%. In the case of this clonotype: Its antigen target is currently unknown. Per-nucleotide qualities are absent, and no much larger clonotype sits a single base away.

V is cut back by 6 bases and J by 7 bases, with 6 bases in the junction unmatched. The germline V gene (reference sequence) provides CDR1 LNHNV and CDR2 YYDKDF. Including the terminal cysteine and phenylalanine, the CDR3 comprises 14 residues. Kept here is only the CDR3 DNA, which spans 42 bases and is read in frame from base 1. RNA was extracted using the RNeasy kit, and about 0.45 to 1 microgram was reverse transcribed with random hexamers. The immunoSEQ multiplex PCR assay, which covers 54 Vbeta and 13 Jbeta segments, was used to amplify TCR beta CDR3 regions. Bias from PCR amplification was corrected by using a synthetic template baseline for primer optimization and for computational correction. From the authors' description of their analysis: Reads were annotated to V, D and J genes per IMGT and analyzed with immunoSEQ Analyzer, keeping only productive sequences. To calculate clonality, Shannon entropy was normalized by log2 of the number of productive unique sequences and then subtracted from one. Public and private clones were assessed among the 100 most prevalent clones of each patient and control. Susac-specific clones were defined as absent from healthy and MS cohorts, about 1,000 published viral clones and other ImmuneACCESS disease sequences. TCRdb's own reprocessing of the public reads used fastp at Q25 and MiXCR and kept productive beta chains. Each CDR3 protein gets just one entry, which takes the most common genes and DNA from the rows behind it. V and J calls and clone size were set by TCRdb, not the authors. A total of a few hundred thousand distinct CDR3 sequences appear in this sample, 95% of them only once. Together, the top ten hold 0.075% to 0.095% of the sample.

Sample: CD4+ T cells from PBMCs. The rearranged chain carries TRBV15 and TRBJ2-1, and 10 bases in between align with TRBD2. The sequence derives from a human donor with multiple sclerosis. At the DNA level, the sequence is TGTGCCACCAGGCTAGCGGGAGTAAGAAATGAGCAGTTCTTC. Its amino acids are CATRLAGVRNEQFF. Reference TRBV15 and TRBJ2-1 proteins supply the regions before and after the CDR3; the full variable domain is: DAMVIQNPRYQVTQFGKPVTLSCSQTLNHNVMYWYQQKSSQAPKLLFHYYDKDFNNEADTPDNFQSRRPNTSFCFLDIRSPGLGDTAMYLCATRLAGVRNEQFFGPGTRLTVL.